These 23 T cell receptor beta chains were all obtained from the same sample, sequenced in a study of cytomegalovirus exposure and HLA in healthy donors. Clones were read by immunoSEQ multiplex PCR, and TCRdb kept only the in-frame ones, dropping some. Here the sample spans about 63,000 clones, roughly nine tenths being singletons. The specimen was PBMCs. The receptors shown here come from a woman between 18 and 29 years old in good health and CMV-seronegative.

This chain links TRBV6-5 with TRBJ1-2; TRBD1 aligns across 10 bases. The V gene end was trimmed by 2 bases and the J gene end by 6 bases; junction bases not matched to a gene: 6. The CDR3 has 15 amino acids. Germline V gene sequence: CDR1 MNHEY, CDR2 SVGAGI. DNA for the CDR3: TGTGCCAGCAGTTACAGACGACAGGGGGCTGATGGCTACACCTTC. Protein product: CASSYRRQGADGYTF.

The rearrangement uses TRBV2 and TRBJ2-7; TRBD1 agrees at 9 bases. The CDR3 sequence is 13 residues long. Germline trimming cut 10 bases from V and 2 bases from J; bases unmatched to any gene: 6. Germline V CDR1 and CDR2: SNHLY, FYNNEI. Here the CDR3 reads CAIGTGRAYEQYF. CDR3 coding DNA: TGTGCCATCGGGACAGGGAGGGCCTACGAGCAGTACTTC.

This clone occurred once. The chain combines TRBV28 with TRBJ2-7; 9 bases map to TRBD1. Trimming removed 3 bases from V and 3 bases from J; junction bases left unmatched: 0. The germline V gene has CDR1 MDHEN and CDR2 SYDVKM. This CDR3 has 13 amino acids. DNA for the CDR3: TGTGCCAGCAGTTTGGACAGGGGCTACGAGCAGTACTTC. Residues: CASSLDRGYEQYF.

The CDR3 loop is CASSYVAGYTF. Here the CDR3 DNA reads TGTGCCAGCAGTTACGTGGCTGGCTACACCTTC. This sequence joins TRBV6-6 and TRBJ1-2; D ambiguous. The CDR3 is made up of 11 amino acids. From germline, CDR1 is MNHNY and CDR2 SVGAGI (reference sequence). V was cut by 2 bases and J by 7 bases, with 5 bases left in between.

The rearrangement uses TRBV5-5 and TRBJ2-7; 7 nucleotides align to TRBD1. The ends lost 4 bases at V and 3 bases at J; junction bases unmatched: 10. CDR1 is SGHKS and CDR2 is YYEKEE in the germline V gene (reference sequence). This CDR3 is 15 amino acids long. In nucleotides, the CDR3 is TGTGCCAGCAGCGCCAGAGGGGGACAGAACTACGAGCAGTACTTC. Translating gives CASSARGGQNYEQYF. The full variable domain, rest sourced from reference TRBV5-5 and TRBJ2-7, is DAGVTQSPTHLIKTRGQQVTLRCSPISGHKSVSWYQQVLGQGPQFIFQYYEKEERGRGNFPDRFSARQFPNYSSELNVNALLLGDSALYLCASSARGGQNYEQYFGPGTRLTVT.

This clone was recorded only once. This chain joins TRBV7-8 and TRBJ2-5, with 14 bases identical to TRBD2. The CDR3 sequence is 16 residues long. The V gene's germline CDR1 is SGHVS and CDR2 FQNEAQ. Unmatched junction bases numbered 4, after V lost 5 bases and J lost 2 bases. The CDR3 coding sequence is TGTGCCAGCAGCACGCGACTAGCGGGGGGGCAAGAGACCCAGTACTTC. As protein: CASSTRLAGGQETQYF.

V gene TRBV11-2 combines with J gene TRBJ2-1; possible D gene TRBD1, 6 bases. This CDR3 contains 14 residues. CDR1 is SGHAT and CDR2 is FQNNGV in the germline V gene. V lost 0 bases to trimming and J lost 9 bases, with 12 bases between them. Here the CDR3 DNA reads TGTGCCAGCAGCTTAGAACGGACAGAGGGTGAGCAGTTCTTC. It yields the protein CASSLERTEGEQFF.

Comments on this clone: This CDR3 is also generated by other DNA sequences in the sample. The chain recombines TRBV5-8 with TRBJ1-1; D gene uncertain. Trimming took off 4 bases at V and 0 bases at J, with 10 bases between the two ends. The CDR3 runs 14 residues. CDR1 and CDR2 from the germline V gene are SGHTS and YDEGEE. The CDR3 DNA reads as TGTGCCAGCAGCCTAACGCACCTGAACACTGAAGCTTTCTTT. It encodes CASSLTHLNTEAFF.

In DNA form, the CDR3 reads TGTGCCAGCAGTACCCACAGGGATACGCAGTATTTT. Translated: CASSTHRDTQYF. The chain links TRBV6-1 to TRBJ2-3; tentative D call: TRBD1 (5 bases). CDR1 and CDR2 (germline): MNHNS, SASEGT. V lost 5 bases and J lost 6, with 9 bases in between. The CDR3 is 12 residues long.

This clone was recorded once. The CDR3 loop is CASSRTGSSEAFF. The CDR3 coding sequence is TGTGCCAGCAGTCGGACAGGGAGCTCTGAAGCTTTCTTT. The chain recombines TRBV6-5 with TRBJ1-1, with TRBD1 matching 8 bases. The germline gives CDR1 MNHEY, CDR2 SVGAGI. The CDR3 totals 13 residues. With 5 bases clipped from V and 6 bases from J, the junction kept 5 bases outside the gene matches.

J is TRBJ1-6 and V is TRBV7-9, with D perhaps matching TRBD1 (5 bases). Per the germline V gene, CDR1 is SEHNR and CDR2 is FQNEAQ (reference sequence). This CDR3 is 16 amino acids long. V lost 4 bases, J lost 6 bases, and 16 bases lay in between. The CDR3 loop reads CASSSPRAILNSPLHF. Written as DNA, the CDR3 is TGTGCCAGCAGCTCCCCCAGGGCAATCCTTAATTCACCCCTCCACTTT.

The rearrangement links TRBV19 to TRBJ2-2; D may be TRBD1 (5 bases). Germline CDR1 reads LNHDA; CDR2 reads SQIVND (reference sequence). V was cut by 6 bases and J by 0 bases, with 8 bases left in between. The CDR3 is 14 residues long. The CDR3 sequence: CASSDRPNTGELFF. For the CDR3, the DNA is TGTGCCAGTAGCGACAGACCGAACACCGGGGAGCTGTTTTTT.

This chain uses TRBV9 with TRBJ1-2, with TRBD1 matching over 8 bases. The J segment lost 2 bases and the V segment lost 0 bases, leaving 3 bases of the junction unmatched. The CDR3 covers 15 residues. The germline gives CDR1 SGDLS, CDR2 YYNGEE. The chain's CDR3 is CASSVDGQGNYGYTF. CDR3 nucleotides: TGTGCCAGCAGCGTAGATGGACAGGGAAACTATGGCTACACCTTC.

The chain carries TRBV18 and TRBJ2-5; D unresolved. V lost 5 bases to trimming and J lost 2 bases, with 9 bases between them. Germline CDR1 reads KGHSH; CDR2 reads LQKENI. The CDR3 spans 13 residues. The CDR3 DNA is TGTGCCAGCTCATTTGCGGATCAAGAGACCCAGTACTTC. As protein: CASSFADQETQYF.

The chain uses TRBV28 and TRBJ1-4; TRBD1 matches 7 bases. Looked up from germline, CDR1 is MDHEN and CDR2 is SYDVKM. CDR3 length equals 14 residues. The trim removed 3 bases at V and 5 bases at J, leaving 3 bases unmatched. The CDR3, as DNA: TGTGCCAGCAGTTTCAGGGGGGTGAATGAAAAACTGTTTTTT. Residues: CASSFRGVNEKLFF.

The chain joins TRBV19 to TRBJ2-1, with TRBD2 identical over 8 bases. CDR3 length: 15 amino acids. Looked up from germline, CDR1 is LNHDA and CDR2 is SQIVND (reference sequence). With V trimmed by 4 bases and J by 4 bases, 6 bases remained unmatched. In nucleotides, the CDR3 is TGTGCCAGTAGTAGGTTGACTAGCGTATACAATGAGCAGTTCTTC. Translating it yields CASSRLTSVYNEQFF.

V usage is TRBV27 and J usage is TRBJ2-5; D perhaps matches TRBD2 (6 bases). The V end lost 3 bases, the J end lost 7 bases, and 15 bases lay between the germline ends. From germline, CDR1 is MNHEY and CDR2 SMNVEV (reference sequence). The CDR3 has 14 residues. The CDR3 DNA sequence: TGTGCCAGCAGTTTTCAGGCGGGGTCGGGGACCCAGTACTTC. Its translation: CASSFQAGSGTQYF.

The chain combines TRBV7-2 with TRBJ2-7; D is undetermined. From germline, CDR1 is SGHTA and CDR2 FQGNSA. Trimming removed 1 base at V and 2 bases at J, with 9 bases between. This CDR3 comprises 14 residues. DNA for the CDR3: TGTGCCAGCAGCTTAGGGGCCAGAACCTACGAGCAGTACTTC. Translating it yields CASSLGARTYEQYF.

The chain employs TRBV5-1 and TRBJ1-3; D remains unclear. The CDR3 covers 16 residues. V was clipped by 2 bases and J by 1 base, with 13 bases between them. The germline V gene encodes CDR1 SGHRS and CDR2 YFSETQ. CDR3 DNA: TGCGCCAGCAGCTTCGAGCGGGCTGGATCTGGAAACACCATATATTTT. Its translation: CASSFERAGSGNTIYF.

This chain links TRBV11-2 with TRBJ2-7; D might be TRBD1 (5 bases). Germline CDR1 reads SGHAT; CDR2 reads FQNNGV. With 5 bases removed from V and 2 bases from J, the gap between germline ends came to 16 bases. The CDR3 runs to 15 residues. The CDR3 here is CASSRVGRKAYEQYF. The CDR3 DNA reads as TGTGCCAGCAGCCGGGTGGGGCGAAAAGCCTACGAGCAGTACTTC. Variable domain in full (rest from reference TRBV11-2 and TRBJ2-7): EAGVAQSPRYKIIEKRQSVAFWCNPISGHATLYWYQQILGQGPKLLIQFQNNGVVDDSQLPKDRFSAERLKGVDSTLKIQPAKLEDSAVYLCASSRVGRKAYEQYFGPGTRLTVT.

The V call is TRBV5-1, the J call TRBJ2-6; D is uncertain. The CDR3 is 17 residues long. With 1 base removed from V and 1 base from J, the gap between germline ends came to 12 bases. Looked up from germline, CDR1 is SGHRS and CDR2 is YFSETQ. CDR3 sequence reads: CASSLMGPGSGANVLTF. The DNA for the CDR3 is TGCGCCAGCAGCTTGATGGGTCCCGGGTCTGGGGCCAACGTCCTGACTTTC.

The V gene is TRBV10-2, the J gene TRBJ2-1, with 12 positions matching TRBD2. The CDR3 length is 20 residues. The V gene end was trimmed by 2 bases and the J gene end by 0 bases; junction bases not matched to a gene: 11. Germline values: CDR1 WSHSY, CDR2 SAAADI. Here the CDR3 reads CASSEPPSGRVLNSYNEQFF. In nucleotides, the CDR3 is TGCGCCAGCAGTGAGCCGCCTAGCGGGAGGGTCCTAAACTCCTACAATGAGCAGTTCTTC.

The chain's CDR3 is CASTLRGLKTQYF. The CDR3 region has the DNA TGTGCCAGCACCCTGCGGGGTTTAAAGACCCAGTACTTC. The chain recombines TRBV7-8 with TRBJ2-5; possibly TRBD2 for D (6 bases). This CDR3 has 13 residues. CDR1 and CDR2 from the germline V gene are SGHVS and FQNEAQ. V was cut by 7 bases and J by 6 bases, with 15 bases left in between.